What follows are 10 T cell receptor beta chains derived from one specimen sequenced in a study of beta chain features in type 1 diabetes. The investigators reverse transcribed all of the isolated RNA, so they sequenced expressed TCRB transcripts. Clones were read by immunoSEQ multiplex PCR, and TCRdb kept only the in-frame ones, dropping some. The table lists some 40,000 clones, around half of them singletons. Sequenced: central memory CD4+ T cells from blood. Every receptor here comes from a woman between 18 and 30 years old in good health.

The V and J genes are TRBV19 and TRBJ2-5, with 10 bases fitting TRBD1. Per germline, CDR1 LNHDA and CDR2 SQIVND (reference sequence). J lost 3 bases, V lost 5 bases, and 9 bases had no gene match. CDR3 length equals 16 residues. The CDR3 protein is CASSPLSGTGEETQYF. Here the CDR3 DNA reads TGTGCCAGTAGTCCCCTCTCCGGGACAGGGGAAGAGACCCAGTACTTC.

The chain links TRBV5-1 to TRBJ1-4; 7 bases fit TRBD1. V trimming: 3 bases; J trimming: 2 bases; junction bases outside the gene matches: 1. This CDR3 has 14 residues. CDR1 is SGHRS, CDR2 YFSETQ, per germline. CDR3 loop: CASSSRGTNEKLFF. The CDR3, as DNA: TGCGCCAGCAGCTCCAGGGGGACTAATGAAAAACTGTTTTTT.

The J gene is TRBJ1-4, the V gene TRBV6-5, with TRBD1 matching 10 bases. Germline values: CDR1 MNHEY, CDR2 SVGAGI. J lost 12 bases, V lost 7 bases, and 11 bases had no gene match. This CDR3 comprises 14 residues. CDR3 amino acids: CASISRDRGFELFF. As DNA, the CDR3 is TGTGCCAGCATCTCTCGGGACAGGGGTTTCGAACTGTTTTTT.

J is TRBJ2-5 and V is TRBV5-1, with D perhaps TRBD2 (5 bases). The CDR3 is 12 amino acids. Germline CDR1 and CDR2: SGHRS and YFSETQ. With 5 bases removed from V and 2 bases from J, the gap between germline ends came to 7 bases. The CDR3 reads CASRLGQETQYF. DNA for the CDR3: TGCGCCAGCAGACTAGGTCAAGAGACCCAGTACTTC.

The chain links TRBV30 to TRBJ1-2, with D unresolved. Germline V lookup: CDR1 GTSNPN, CDR2 SVGIG (reference sequence). V gave up 0 bases and J gave up 8 bases, with 10 bases separating them. The CDR3 has 12 residues. For the CDR3, the DNA is TGTGCCTGGAGTGTAGGACCGGGGGGCTACACCTTC. This sequence encodes CAWSVGPGGYTF.

This clone was observed a handful of times. The V gene is TRBV2, the J gene TRBJ1-1, with D hard to call. Germline V gives CDR1 SNHLY, CDR2 FYNNEI. V lost 5 bases to trimming and J lost 6 bases, with 19 bases between them. This CDR3 comprises 15 residues. CDR3 coding DNA: TGTGCCAGCAGTCTACAAACACTCGGGAGGGCTGAAGCTTTCTTT. Residues: CASSLQTLGRAEAFF.

The chain recombines TRBV4-1 with TRBJ2-1; unclear D gene. Trimming pared 0 bases from V and 7 bases from J, leaving 10 bases between. Germline V lookup: CDR1 MGHRA, CDR2 YSYEKL. This CDR3 spans 14 amino acids. In DNA form, the CDR3 reads TGCGCCAGCAGCCAAGAACGACAAGGAAATGAGCAGTTCTTC. Translating it yields CASSQERQGNEQFF.

This chain joins TRBV5-4 and TRBJ2-1; maybe TRBD1 (8 bases). The CDR3 length is 14 residues. Germline V gene sequence: CDR1 SGHNT, CDR2 YYREEE (reference sequence). Trimming removed 2 bases from V and 6 bases from J, with 12 bases in between. The CDR3 sequence is CASSLQGGGNEQFF. The CDR3 region has the DNA TGTGCCAGCAGCTTACAGGGGGGGGGCAATGAGCAGTTCTTC.

The J gene is TRBJ2-1, the V gene TRBV10-3, with 7 bases that match TRBD1. CDR3 length equals 13 residues. Unmatched junction bases numbered 3, after V lost 6 bases and J lost 4 bases. Germline-derived CDR1 and CDR2 are ENHRY and SYGVKD. The DNA for the CDR3 is TGTGCCATCAGCGAACAGGGGTACAATGAGCAGTTCTTC. Translation: CAISEQGYNEQFF.

This rearrangement joins TRBV11-2 to TRBJ1-1; D may be TRBD1 (6 bases). The CDR3 runs to 15 residues. V lost 6 bases and J lost 3, with 17 bases in between. Germline lookup yields CDR1 SGHAT and CDR2 FQNNGV. CDR3 bases: TGTGCCAGCAGATCCACCCCGGGACATGACACTGAAGCTTTCTTT. Its protein product is CASRSTPGHDTEAFF.